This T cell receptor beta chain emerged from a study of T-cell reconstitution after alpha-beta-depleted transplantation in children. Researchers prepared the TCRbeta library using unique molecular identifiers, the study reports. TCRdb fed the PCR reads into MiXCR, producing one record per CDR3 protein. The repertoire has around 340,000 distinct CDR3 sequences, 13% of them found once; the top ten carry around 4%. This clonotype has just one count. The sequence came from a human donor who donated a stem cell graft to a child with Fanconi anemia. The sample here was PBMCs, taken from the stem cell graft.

CDR3 bases: TGTGCCAGCTCACGAAGACAGTCCGGGACTGCAAACACCGGGGAGCTGTTTTTT. Translation gives CASSRRQSGTANTGELFF. This rearrangement joins TRBV18 to TRBJ2-2, with a tentative D call TRBD2 (6 bases). Trimming removed 4 bases from V and 2 bases from J, with 20 bases in between. CDR1 is KGHSH and CDR2 is LQKENI in the germline V gene. The CDR3 runs to 18 residues.